This is a list of T cell receptor beta chains from one sample in a study of cytomegalovirus exposure and HLA in healthy donors. Sequenced by immunoSEQ multiplex PCR; TCRdb stores in-frame clones only, minus some. The table records tens of thousands of clones, over 90% of them present only once. The source material was PBMCs. The receptors were sampled from a woman aged 18-29 years in good health and CMV-seropositive. The conserved cysteine and the conserved F or W are not part of the CDR3 here.

TRBJ1-4 | TRBV4-1 | ASSPGQGATNEKLF
TRBJ1-1 | TRBV30 | AWSSRTGYQKIRYTEAF
TRBJ1-5 | TRBV19 | ASNQLKAENRGLWGDQPQH
TRBJ2-5 | TRBV28 | ASSQFGGGLGETQY
TRBJ2-2 | TRBV5-5 | ASSFAPEGGELF
TRBJ2-5 | TRBV15 | ATSRDPREETQY
TRBJ2-3 | TRBV5-1 | ASSLAGTGVGTDTQY
TRBJ2-3 | TRBV9 | ASSVDTSTDTQY
TRBJ1-3 | TRBV10-3 | AIGSWTGGGNTIY
TRBJ2-2 | TRBV7-6 | ASSPQGGGNTGELF
TRBJ2-3 | TRBV5-6 | ASSFGTWGQTSTDTQY
TRBJ1-3 | TRBV6-5 | ASRLSGGSGNTIY
TRBJ2-4 | TRBV9 | ASSVEGADGLNIQY
TRBJ2-7 | TRBV7-2 | ASREAGYEQY
TRBJ2-5 | TRBV15 | ATSRGSQGAGETQY
TRBJ2-3 | TRBV7-8 | ASSLAEGRNTDTQY
TRBJ1-1 | TRBV4-1 | ASSHAGTPNTEAF
TRBJ1-2 | TRBV11-1 | ASSLVSPGTGNGYT
TRBJ2-7 | TRBV19 | ASSSIATGVYEQY
TRBJ2-1 | TRBV7-9 | ASSSPEFPRDNEQF
TRBJ1-2 | TRBV7-2 | ASSNRQGSLNDYT
TRBJ2-3 | TRBV28 | ASSPQPPGLATDTQY
TRBJ2-7 | TRBV4-1 | ASSQVRTAPYEQY
TRBJ2-3 | TRBV14 | ASSQGTGTSGVPSD
TRBJ2-2 | TRBV5-1 | ASSLVGNTGELF
TRBJ2-7 | TRBV5-1 | ASSSDTTYEQY
TRBJ1-2 | TRBV5-6 | ASYGYGEANYGYT
TRBJ1-5 | TRBV10-2 | ASSVFRPSWQPQH
TRBJ2-7 | TRBV29-1 | SVGGEVSYEQY
TRBJ2-3 | TRBV28 | ASSFRGGPSPDTQY